The T cell receptor (beta chain) described here comes from a study of PD-L1 blockade in urothelial cancer. Looking at the study overall: Most patients, about nine tenths of the roughly 30, were males with bladder-origin cancer.

Using immunoSEQ multiplex PCR, the repertoire was profiled, and TCRdb retains in-frame clones only, with some absent. Among 66,000 or so clones, around nine tenths were seen once, and the ten largest hold 11%. Per germline, CDR1 SQVTM and CDR2 ANQGSEA. This CDR3 is built from 13 residues. Trimming cost V 4 bases and J 4 bases, with 13 bases left between them. Time point described: peripheral blood 6 weeks after treatment start. The receptor comes from a man in his 60s with urothelial cancer. The rearrangement links TRBV29-1 to TRBJ1-1; a possible D gene is TRBD1 (6 bases). Material: PBMCs, obtained around atezolizumab (anti-PD-L1) treatment. CDR3 sequence: CSVVKGGGTEAFF. The CDR3 coding sequence is TGCAGCGTTGTGAAGGGGGGGGGCACTGAAGCTTTCTTT.